Below, 21 T cell receptor beta chains from the same sample are listed, as sequenced in a study of technical replicates of blood from a few donors. Sequencing used immunoSEQ multiplex PCR; TCRdb keeps in-frame clones, though not all of them. The table includes tens of thousands of clones, around nine tenths detected once. Sequencing was carried out using T cells isolated from PBMCs. Receptor source: a human donor in good health.

The genes are TRBV2 and TRBJ2-3; 11 bases fit TRBD2. The length of the CDR3 is 15 residues. Losses at the gene ends were 7 bases for V and 5 bases for J; bases not matched to a gene: 8. From germline, CDR1 is SNHLY and CDR2 FYNNEI. The CDR3 is CASKQLAGVGDTQYF. Here the CDR3 DNA reads TGTGCCAGCAAGCAACTAGCGGGAGTTGGAGATACGCAGTATTTT.

This chain connects TRBV11-2 to TRBJ2-1; the match to TRBD1 covers 11 bases. The V segment lost 6 bases and the J segment 5 bases; nucleotides outside the gene matches: 6. The CDR3 is 15 amino acids. The V gene's germline CDR1 is SGHAT and CDR2 FQNNGV. CDR3 sequence (DNA): TGTGCCAGCAGTTTGGACAGGGGGCTTAACAATGAGCAGTTCTTC. It codes for CASSLDRGLNNEQFF.

The V gene is TRBV10-2, the J gene TRBJ2-3, with 10 positions matching TRBD2. With 6 bases clipped from V and 0 bases from J, the junction kept 6 bases outside the gene matches. Germline V gene sequence: CDR1 WSHSY, CDR2 SAAADI. The CDR3 is 16 residues long. CDR3 sequence reads: CASSETGLASTDTQYF. DNA of the CDR3: TGCGCCAGCAGCGAGACGGGACTAGCGAGCACAGATACGCAGTATTTT.

This chain uses TRBV29-1 with TRBJ2-1, with 10 bases fitting TRBD2. V lost 7 bases, J lost 0 bases, and 6 bases stayed unmatched. This CDR3 is built from 15 residues. CDR1 and CDR2 from the germline V gene are SQVTM and ANQGSEA. As DNA, the CDR3 is TGCAGCGCCGGACTAGCGGTTAGCTCCTACAATGAGCAGTTCTTC. As protein: CSAGLAVSSYNEQFF.

The V call is TRBV6-6, the J call TRBJ2-1; D is undetermined. Germline CDR1 MNHNY, CDR2 SVGAGI (reference sequence). The CDR3 contains 14 residues. V was pared by 4 bases and J by 6 bases, with 13 bases between. This chain's CDR3 is CASSSRLGRNEQFF. Here the CDR3 DNA reads TGTGCCAGCAGTTCGAGGCTAGGTCGCAATGAGCAGTTCTTC.

The chain combines TRBV7-8 with TRBJ1-2; tentatively, D is TRBD1 (5 bases). CDR1 is SGHVS and CDR2 is FQNEAQ in the germline V gene. V lost 3 bases and J lost 2, with 16 bases in between. CDR3 length equals 16 residues. The CDR3 is CASSLFGGSSNYGYTF. CDR3 nucleotide sequence: TGTGCCAGCAGCTTGTTCGGGGGTTCGTCGAACTATGGCTACACCTTC.

This chain uses TRBV29-1 with TRBJ2-1, with 11 bases identical to TRBD2. Trimming cost V 7 bases and J 7 bases; bases outside gene matches: 3. The CDR3 spans 12 residues. Germline V gene lookup returns CDR1 SQVTM and CDR2 ANQGSEA. The CDR3 region is CSGGTSGNEQFF. CDR3 in DNA: TGCAGCGGAGGGACTAGCGGAAATGAGCAGTTCTTC.

This chain connects TRBV15 to TRBJ2-7, with 12 bases fitting TRBD2. CDR1 is LNHNV and CDR2 is YYDKDF in the germline V gene (reference sequence). The CDR3 is made up of 15 amino acids. The J segment lost 4 bases and the V segment lost 3 bases, leaving 4 bases of the junction unmatched. The CDR3 loop reads CATSSGLAGIYEQYF. The CDR3 coding sequence is TGTGCCACCAGCAGCGGACTAGCGGGAATATACGAGCAGTACTTC. Filled out from reference TRBV15 and TRBJ2-7, the complete variable domain reads DAMVIQNPRYQVTQFGKPVTLSCSQTLNHNVMYWYQQKSSQAPKLLFHYYDKDFNNEADTPDNFQSRRPNTSFCFLDIRSPGLGDTAMYLCATSSGLAGIYEQYFGPGTRLTVT.

V and J are TRBV2 and TRBJ2-6, with 7 bases aligning to TRBD1. Germline loops: CDR1 SNHLY, CDR2 FYNNEI. This CDR3 contains 19 residues. Trimming cost V 6 bases and J 0 bases; bases outside gene matches: 14. The CDR3 is CASSVGTVLIHSGANVLTF. The DNA of the CDR3 is TGTGCCAGCAGCGTAGGGACAGTTCTAATTCACTCTGGGGCCAACGTCCTGACTTTC.

J is TRBJ2-1 and V is TRBV9; TRBD2 agrees at 9 bases. CDR3 size: 15 residues. J gave up 5 bases and V 2 bases, and 5 bases lay outside the gene matches. In germline, CDR1 is SGDLS, CDR2 YYNGEE. CDR3 sequence: CASSVSPSGNNEQFF. CDR3 DNA sequence: TGTGCCAGCAGCGTTTCTCCTAGCGGGAACAATGAGCAGTTCTTC.

CDR3: CASSYLNQPQHF. In DNA, the CDR3 is TGTGCCAGCAGTTATCTAAATCAGCCCCAGCATTTT. The chain recombines TRBV6-5 with TRBJ1-5; no definite D call. Trimming removed 3 bases from V and 4 bases from J, with 4 bases in between. This CDR3 has 12 amino acids. Germline values: CDR1 MNHEY, CDR2 SVGAGI.

The CDR3 protein is CASSVGSASGSNTQYF. The CDR3, as DNA: TGTGCCAGCAGCGTAGGGTCGGCTAGCGGGAGTAATACGCAGTATTTT. The V gene is TRBV9, the J gene TRBJ2-3; 10 bases match TRBD2. The germline CDR1 and CDR2 sequences are SGDLS and YYNGEE. The CDR3 loop spans 16 amino acids. With V trimmed by 0 bases and J by 7 bases, 8 bases remained unmatched.

The V call is TRBV19, the J call TRBJ1-5; TRBD1 might be the D (5 bases). This CDR3 contains 18 residues. The V and J ends lost 2 bases and 6 bases respectively, with 23 bases between them. CDR1 and CDR2 (germline): LNHDA, SQIVND (reference sequence). The CDR3: CASSISSTGPPGGQPQHF. For the CDR3, the DNA is TGTGCCAGTAGTATAAGTTCTACAGGCCCACCGGGGGGTCAGCCCCAGCATTTT.

The chain joins TRBV11-1 to TRBJ2-3; 14 bases agree with TRBD2. The CDR3 runs to 15 residues. The junction had 2 bases not matched to a gene; V was cut back by 5 bases and J by 4 bases. Germline V lookup: CDR1 SGHAT, CDR2 FQDESV (reference sequence). This chain's CDR3 is CASSETSGRADTQYF. For the CDR3, the DNA is TGTGCCAGCAGCGAGACTAGCGGGAGGGCAGATACGCAGTATTTT.

This rearrangement joins TRBV28 to TRBJ1-3, with a tentative D call TRBD1 (5 bases). The CDR3 has 13 residues. Trimming cost V 5 bases and J 5 bases, with 10 bases left between them. CDR1 is MDHEN and CDR2 is SYDVKM in the germline V gene. The CDR3 loop reads CASSKSGRNTIYF. CDR3 in DNA: TGTGCCAGCAGTAAGTCAGGGAGAAACACCATATATTTT.

The chain couples TRBV28 to TRBJ2-3, with TRBD2 matching 8 bases. Per germline, CDR1 MDHEN and CDR2 SYDVKM. The CDR3 loop spans 18 amino acids. V gave up 5 bases and J gave up 3 bases; unmatched junction bases: 16. This chain's CDR3 is CASSSPGTSGQGTDTQYF. The DNA for the CDR3 is TGTGCCAGCAGTAGCCCGGGAACTAGCGGTCAGGGGACAGATACGCAGTATTTT. Complete variable domain (other parts from reference TRBV28 and TRBJ2-3): DVKVTQSSRYLVKRTGEKVFLECVQDMDHENMFWYRQDPGLGLRLIYFSYDVKMKEKGDIPEGYSVSREKKERFSLILESASTNQTSMYLCASSSPGTSGQGTDTQYFGPGTRLTVL.

V is TRBV6-1 and J is TRBJ1-1; D possibly corresponds to TRBD1 (6 bases). The CDR3 spans 15 residues. Germline V gene lookup returns CDR1 MNHNS and CDR2 SASEGT. Trimming cost V 6 bases and J 0 bases, with 14 bases left between them. In nucleotides, the CDR3 is TGTGCCAGCAGAAGAAACAGGGACCTGAACACTGAAGCTTTCTTT. Protein sequence: CASRRNRDLNTEAFF.

This chain uses TRBV7-9 with TRBJ2-7, with a possible D match to TRBD2 (6 bases). CDR1 and CDR2 (germline): SEHNR, FQNEAQ (reference sequence). Between the trimmed V and J ends, which lost 3 bases and 2 bases, there was a span of 8 bases. CDR3 length: 13 residues. DNA for the CDR3: TGTGCCAGCAGCTTGGGAGGAACCTACGAGCAGTACTTC. Residues: CASSLGGTYEQYF.

The V and J genes are TRBV6-6 and TRBJ2-1, with 8 bases identical to TRBD2. Per the germline V gene, CDR1 is MNHNY and CDR2 is SVGAGI (reference sequence). V lost 2 bases and J lost 15; bases outside the gene matches: 9. The CDR3 is 13 residues long. This chain's CDR3 is CASSYLAGSTRFF. The CDR3 DNA sequence: TGTGCCAGCAGTTACCTAGCGGGTTCGACGCGGTTCTTC.

The rearrangement links TRBV9 to TRBJ1-5; 9 positions match TRBD1. Trimming cost V 2 bases and J 1 base; bases outside gene matches: 1. Germline-derived CDR1 and CDR2 are SGDLS and YYNGEE. The CDR3 is made up of 15 amino acids. The CDR3 DNA follows: TGTGCCAGCAGCGTGGGACAGGGAAGCAATCAGCCCCAGCATTTT. Protein product: CASSVGQGSNQPQHF.

The rearrangement uses TRBV2 and TRBJ1-1; the match to TRBD1 covers 8 bases. CDR1 and CDR2 (germline): SNHLY, FYNNEI. This CDR3 region has 13 residues. Trimming removed 3 bases from V and 6 bases from J; junction bases left unmatched: 3. In DNA, the CDR3 is TGTGCCAGCAGTGAGGACAGGGTAGCTGAAGCTTTCTTT. It specifies CASSEDRVAEAFF.